Each of the 13 T cell receptor beta chains below was sequenced from the same sample in a study of blood T cell repertoires in COVID-19. Profiling relied on immunoSEQ multiplex PCR, and the TCRdb table lists in-frame clones only, not all of them. This sample has around 300,000 clones, with around nine tenths found just once. Sequenced sample: PBMCs or T cells enriched from blood (not recorded which). The receptors were sampled from a young woman who had recovered from COVID-19.

The V and J genes are TRBV19 and TRBJ1-4; 8 bases are a match to TRBD1. The CDR3 spans 15 residues. CDR1 is LNHDA and CDR2 is SQIVND in the germline V gene (reference sequence). V gave up 4 bases and J gave up 8 bases; unmatched junction bases: 9. CDR3 in DNA: TGTGCCAGTAGTACCCGACAGGGGAAACGCGAAAAACTGTTTTTT. It is translated as CASSTRQGKREKLFF.

The V gene is TRBV21-1, the J gene TRBJ2-3; the table assigns TRBD2, which was not confirmed against the DNA. TRBV21-1 is described as a pseudogene. The CDR3 totals 16 residues. DNA of the CDR3: TGTGCCAGCAGCAAAGCTCTGGGACTAGCGTCAGATACGCAGTATTTT. Its protein is CASSKALGLASDTQYF.

This chain connects TRBV13 to TRBJ1-2; 9 positions match TRBD1. There are 16 residues in the CDR3. The V segment lost 8 bases and the J segment 3 bases; nucleotides outside the gene matches: 13. Germline CDR1 is PRHDT and CDR2 is FYEKMQ (reference sequence). The CDR3 here is CASPASQTGGHYGYTF. CDR3 sequence (DNA): TGTGCCAGCCCCGCCAGTCAGACAGGGGGGCACTATGGCTACACCTTC.

The chain joins TRBV27 to TRBJ2-7, with D possibly being TRBD2 (6 bases). The germline V and J ends were trimmed by 6 bases and 5 bases, with 8 bases remaining between them. There are 11 residues in the CDR3. The germline CDR1 and CDR2 sequences are MNHEY and SMNVEV (reference sequence). The CDR3: CASSPGDEQYF. As DNA, the CDR3 is TGTGCCAGCAGCCCGGGGGACGAGCAGTACTTC.

The genes are TRBV28 and TRBJ1-1; D is unclear. This CDR3 contains 14 residues. Trimming removed 2 bases from V and 1 base from J, with 8 bases in between. Germline V gives CDR1 MDHEN, CDR2 SYDVKM. DNA for the CDR3: TGTGCCAGCAGTTTAATACGGTCGAACACTGAAGCTTTCTTT. It is translated as CASSLIRSNTEAFF.

The V and J genes are TRBV28 and TRBJ1-1; unclear D gene. Trimming took off 2 bases at V and 7 bases at J, with 8 bases between the two ends. CDR1 is MDHEN and CDR2 is SYDVKM in the germline V gene. The CDR3 has 12 amino acids. DNA of the CDR3: TGTGCCAGCAGTTTAGAGGAGGATGAAGCTTTCTTT. It specifies CASSLEEDEAFF.

This rearrangement joins TRBV20-1 to TRBJ2-1; 11 positions match TRBD2. V lost 6 bases to trimming and J lost 10 bases; unmatched junction nucleotides: 2. This CDR3 region has 11 residues. Germline CDR1 is DFQATT and CDR2 is SNEGSKA (reference sequence). The CDR3 DNA reads as TGCAGTGCGCGGACTAGCGGGGAGCAGTTCTTC. This translates into CSARTSGEQFF.

The chain couples TRBV13 to TRBJ2-3, with 9 bases identical to TRBD1. Trimming took 6 bases from V and 1 from J; bases not matched to a gene: 2. Per germline, CDR1 PRHDT and CDR2 FYEKMQ (reference sequence). The length of the CDR3 is 14 residues. The DNA of the CDR3 is TGTGCCAGCAGGGACAGGGGCCGCACAGATACGCAGTATTTT. Its translation is CASRDRGRTDTQYF.

This clone was observed a handful of times. The V call is TRBV28, the J call TRBJ2-2, with 10 nucleotides matching TRBD1. Trimming at V came to 6 bases and at J to 4 bases, leaving 5 bases not matched to a gene. Germline CDR1 and CDR2: MDHEN and SYDVKM. CDR3 length equals 15 residues. The CDR3 DNA is TGTGCCAGCAGACCGGGACAGGGGTTCACCGGGGAGCTGTTTTTT. Protein sequence: CASRPGQGFTGELFF.

The rearrangement uses TRBV21-1 and TRBJ2-1; the D call of TRBD2 is as the table states it, not checked on the DNA. TRBV21-1 is described as a pseudogene. The CDR3 runs to 14 residues. The CDR3: CASSKVRFTVNIFF. The DNA for the CDR3 is TGTGCCAGCAGCAAAGTTCGGTTCACGGTAAATATCTTCTTC.

The chain carries TRBV12-5 and TRBJ1-5; D remains unclear. This CDR3 contains 13 residues. Trimming removed 3 bases from V and 7 bases from J, with 10 bases in between. Per the germline V gene, CDR1 is LGHNT and CDR2 is FRNRAP. CDR3 sequence: CASGLEVSQPQHF. DNA for the CDR3: TGTGCTAGTGGTTTAGAGGTTTCCCAGCCCCAGCATTTT.

This chain uses TRBV25-1 with TRBJ2-5; TRBD1 matches at 8 bases. The CDR3 consists of 13 residues. Germline CDR1 reads MGHDK; CDR2 reads SYGVNS. The V and J ends lost 2 bases and 12 bases, in that order; junction bases with no gene match: 8. The CDR3 reads CASSEAGGWVKYF. In DNA form, the CDR3 reads TGTGCCAGCAGTGAAGCAGGGGGCTGGGTGAAGTACTTC. Combining the CDR3 with reference TRBV25-1 and TRBJ2-5 gives the whole variable domain EADIYQTPRYLVIGTGKKITLECSQTMGHDKMYWYQQDPGMELHLIHYSYGVNSTEKGDLSSESTVSRIRTEHFPLTLESARPSHTSQYLCASSEAGGWVKYFGPGTRLLVL.

The V and J genes are TRBV7-9 and TRBJ2-3; the D is unclear. The V end lost 5 bases, the J end lost 6 bases, and 27 bases lay between the germline ends. CDR1 is SEHNR, CDR2 FQNEAQ, per germline (reference sequence). This CDR3 has 18 residues. The CDR3 loop reads CASSRLSLWRKPLDTQYF. The DNA for the CDR3 is TGTGCCAGCAGCCGCCTTAGCCTATGGCGGAAGCCCCTGGATACGCAGTATTTT. Based on the CDR3 plus reference TRBV7-9 and TRBJ2-3, the full variable domain is DTGVSQNPRHKITKRGQNVTFRCDPISEHNRLYWYRQTLGQGPEFLTYFQNEAQLEKSRLLSDRFSAERPKGSFSTLEIQRTEQGDSAMYLCASSRLSLWRKPLDTQYFGPGTRLTVL.